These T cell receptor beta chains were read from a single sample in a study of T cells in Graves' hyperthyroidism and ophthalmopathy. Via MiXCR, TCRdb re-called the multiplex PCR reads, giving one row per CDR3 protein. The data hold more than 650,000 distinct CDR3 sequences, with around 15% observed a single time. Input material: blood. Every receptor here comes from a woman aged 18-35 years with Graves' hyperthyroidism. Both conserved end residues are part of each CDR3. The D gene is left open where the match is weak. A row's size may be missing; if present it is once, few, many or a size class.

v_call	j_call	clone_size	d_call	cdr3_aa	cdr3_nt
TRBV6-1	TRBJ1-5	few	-	CASSERRDTQHF	TGTGCCAGCAGTGAAAGGCGAGACACCCAGCATTTT
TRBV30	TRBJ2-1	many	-	CAWSPRGGQFF	TGTGCCTGGAGTCCCAGGGGGGGGCAGTTCTTC
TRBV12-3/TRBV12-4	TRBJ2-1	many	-	CASSLGAWGGLSSYNEQFF	TGTGCCAGCAGTTTAGGGGCTTGGGGCGGGCTAAGCTCCTACAATGAGCAGTTCTTC
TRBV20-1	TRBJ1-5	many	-	CSVQQGAHNQPQHF	TGCAGTGTCCAACAGGGTGCACACAATCAGCCCCAGCATTTT
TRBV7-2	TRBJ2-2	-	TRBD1	CASSLKNSGGPNTGELFF	TGTGCCAGCAGCTTAAAAAACTCAGGGGGCCCTAACACCGGGGAGCTGTTTTTT
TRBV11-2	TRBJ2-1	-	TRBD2	CASSPGLAGGPPYNEQFF	TGTGCCAGCTCACCGGGACTAGCGGGAGGACCCCCCTACAATGAGCAGTTCTTC
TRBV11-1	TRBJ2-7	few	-	CASSLELSYEQYF	TGTGCCAGCAGCTTAGAACTCTCCTACGAGCAGTACTTC
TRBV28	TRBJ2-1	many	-	CASSLWGTPSSEQFF	TGTGCCAGCAGTTTATGGGGGACTCCCAGCAGTGAGCAGTTCTTC
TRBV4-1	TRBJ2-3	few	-	CASSQDWGQGRTDTQYF	TGCGCCAGCAGCCAAGATTGGGGTCAGGGACGCACAGATACGCAGTATTTT
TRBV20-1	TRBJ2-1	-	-	CSAVDIRPYNEQFF	TGCAGTGCGGTGGATATTAGGCCCTACAATGAGCAGTTCTTC
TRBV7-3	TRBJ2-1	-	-	CASSFGPTDGNEQFF	TGTGCCAGCAGCTTCGGACCGACCGATGGGAATGAGCAGTTCTTC
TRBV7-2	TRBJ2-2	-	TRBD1	CASSQLQGASTGELFF	TGTGCCAGCAGTCAGCTACAGGGGGCGAGCACCGGGGAGCTGTTTTTT
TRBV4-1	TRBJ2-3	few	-	CASSQDPAGRATTDTQYF	TGCGCCAGCAGCCAAGATCCCGCGGGACGAGCTACCACAGATACGCAGTATTTT
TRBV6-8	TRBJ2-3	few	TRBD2	CASSFWGLAGVGTDTQYF	TGTGCCAGCAGTTTCTGGGGACTAGCGGGAGTTGGCACAGATACGCAGTATTTT
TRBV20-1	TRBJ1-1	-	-	CSARDPRPMNTEAFF	TGCAGTGCTAGAGATCCCAGACCCATGAACACTGAAGCTTTCTTT
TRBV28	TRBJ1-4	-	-	CASRASLGEKLFF	TGTGCCAGCAGGGCCAGCTTAGGGGAAAAACTGTTTTTT
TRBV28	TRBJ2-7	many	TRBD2	CASSLGGGRALSEQYF	TGTGCCAGCAGTTTGGGGGGCGGGAGGGCCCTCAGCGAGCAGTACTTC
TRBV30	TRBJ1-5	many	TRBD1	CAWAGQQDQPQHF	TGTGCCTGGGCGGGACAGCAAGATCAGCCCCAGCATTTT
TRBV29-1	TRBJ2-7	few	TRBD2	CSVGPLAGGTYEQYF	TGCAGCGTTGGACCCCTAGCGGGAGGTACCTACGAGCAGTACTTC
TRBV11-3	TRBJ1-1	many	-	CASSSLRSSMNTEAFF	TGTGCCAGCAGCTCGCTCAGGAGCTCTATGAACACTGAAGCTTTCTTT
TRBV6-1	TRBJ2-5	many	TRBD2	CASRILAGWETQYF	TGTGCCAGCAGGATACTAGCGGGGTGGGAGACCCAGTACTTC
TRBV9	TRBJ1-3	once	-	CASCRRRNSGNTIYF	TGTGCCAGCTGCCGGAGACGGAACTCTGGAAACACCATATATTTT
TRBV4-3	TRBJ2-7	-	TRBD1	CASSQNRGSAAYEQYF	TGCGCCAGCAGCCAAAACAGGGGCTCGGCGGCCTACGAGCAGTACTTC
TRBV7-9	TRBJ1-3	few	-	CASSRPTVSGNTIYF	TGTGCCAGCAGCCGTCCGACAGTCTCTGGAAACACCATATATTTT
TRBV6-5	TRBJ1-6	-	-	CASSYSVRRNSPLHF	TGTGCCAGCAGTTACTCGGTTCGCCGGAATTCACCCCTCCACTTT
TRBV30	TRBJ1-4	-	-	CAWSVEIARMATNEKLFF	TGTGCCTGGAGTGTGGAGATTGCGCGGATGGCAACTAATGAAAAACTGTTTTTT
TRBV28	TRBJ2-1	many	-	CASSLDRALGGVQFF	TGTGCCAGCAGTTTGGACAGGGCCCTCGGGGGGGTGCAGTTCTTC
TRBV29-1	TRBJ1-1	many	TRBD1	CSVDRGRTEAFF	TGCAGCGTTGACAGGGGGAGGACTGAAGCTTTCTTT
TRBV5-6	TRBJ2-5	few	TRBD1	CASSFWDRGSKTQYF	TGTGCCAGCAGCTTCTGGGACAGGGGGAGTAAGACCCAGTACTTC
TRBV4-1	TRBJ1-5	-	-	CASSQFGTNSNQPQHF	TGCGCCAGCAGCCAATTTGGGACGAATAGCAATCAGCCCCAGCATTTT
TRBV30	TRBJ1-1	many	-	CAWGNTGPAGNTEAFF	TGTGCCTGGGGGAACACAGGGCCGGCGGGGAACACTGAAGCTTTCTTT
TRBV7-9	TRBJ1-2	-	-	CASSFGLSSPYGYTF	TGTGCCAGCAGCTTCGGGCTCTCTTCTCCCTATGGCTACACCTTC
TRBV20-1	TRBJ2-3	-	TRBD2	CSAPPTSGSFDSTDTQYF	TGCAGTGCCCCCCCCACTAGCGGGAGTTTTGATAGCACAGATACGCAGTATTTT
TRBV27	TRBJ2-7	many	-	CATRGISVGEQYF	TGTGCCACCCGAGGGATAAGCGTCGGCGAGCAGTACTTC
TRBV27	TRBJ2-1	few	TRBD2	CASSRRTSGRARGEQFF	TGTGCCAGCAGTCGCCGGACTAGCGGGAGGGCGAGGGGTGAGCAGTTCTTC
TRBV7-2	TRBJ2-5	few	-	CASSGTQQETQYF	TGTGCCAGCAGTGGGACCCAGCAAGAGACCCAGTACTTC
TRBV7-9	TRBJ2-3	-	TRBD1	CASSVSGTGGFTDTQYF	TGTGCCAGCAGCGTTTCCGGGACAGGGGGTTTCACAGATACGCAGTATTTT
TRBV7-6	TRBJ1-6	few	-	CANDPLHGPNSPLHF	TGTGCCAACGACCCTCTTCACGGGCCAAATTCACCCCTCCACTTT
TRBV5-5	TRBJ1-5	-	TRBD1	CASSWGTGNQPQHF	TGTGCCAGCAGCTGGGGGACAGGCAATCAGCCCCAGCATTTT
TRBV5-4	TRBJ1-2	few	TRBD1	CASSLGDRAVIYTF	TGTGCCAGCAGCTTGGGTGACAGGGCCGTGATCTACACCTTC
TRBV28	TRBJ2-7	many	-	CASSLRSTVKDEQYF	TGTGCCAGCAGTTTAAGGTCGACGGTGAAGGACGAGCAGTACTTC
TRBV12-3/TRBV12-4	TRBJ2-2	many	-	CASSSDITGELFF	TGTGCCAGCAGTTCTGACATCACCGGGGAGCTGTTTTTT
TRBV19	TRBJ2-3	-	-	CASSIAVWATDTQYF	TGTGCCAGTAGTATAGCAGTTTGGGCCACAGATACGCAGTATTTT
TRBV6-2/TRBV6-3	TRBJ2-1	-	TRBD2	CASSSPTGTRSSYEQFF	TGTGCCAGCAGTTCCCCCACCGGGACTAGAAGCTCCTACGAGCAGTTCTTC
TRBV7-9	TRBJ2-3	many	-	CASSALTPRRNTDTQYF	TGTGCCAGCAGCGCTCTTACCCCAAGAAGGAACACAGATACGCAGTATTTT
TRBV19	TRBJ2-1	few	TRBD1	CASSAKPGGTFNEQFF	TGTGCCAGTAGCGCTAAGCCAGGGGGCACGTTCAATGAGCAGTTCTTC
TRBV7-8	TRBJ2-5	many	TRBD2	CASSSGTRSGRGLQETQYF	TGTGCCAGCAGCTCCGGTACTCGAAGCGGGAGGGGGCTCCAAGAGACCCAGTACTTC
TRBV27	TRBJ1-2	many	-	CASSLIPGDYGYTF	TGTGCCAGCAGTTTAATCCCAGGGGACTATGGCTACACCTTC
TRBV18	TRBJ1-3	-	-	CASSPPASGNTIYF	TGTGCCAGCTCACCCCCAGCTTCTGGAAACACCATATATTTT
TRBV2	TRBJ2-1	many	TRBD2	CASRGLGSYNEQFF	TGTGCCAGCAGGGGACTAGGCTCCTACAATGAGCAGTTCTTC
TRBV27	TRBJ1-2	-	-	CASSSPGRPYGYTF	TGTGCCAGCAGTTCGCCGGGACGACCCTATGGCTACACCTTC
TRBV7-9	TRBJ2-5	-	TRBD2	CASSSGTSGRPSRETQYF	TGTGCCAGCAGTTCCGGGACTAGCGGGAGGCCCTCACGCGAGACCCAGTACTTC
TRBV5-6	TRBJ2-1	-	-	CASSLVVRAYHEQFF	TGTGCCAGCAGCTTGGTAGTCAGGGCATATCATGAGCAGTTCTTC
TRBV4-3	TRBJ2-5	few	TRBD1	CASSHRQGVQTQYF	TGCGCCAGCAGCCATAGACAGGGGGTGCAGACCCAGTACTTC
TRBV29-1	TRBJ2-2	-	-	CSVGLPGRNTGELFF	TGCAGCGTTGGGCTACCGGGAAGAAACACCGGGGAGCTGTTTTTT
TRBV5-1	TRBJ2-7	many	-	CASSSIWGDEQYF	TGCGCCAGCAGTAGCATTTGGGGGGACGAGCAGTACTTC